This T cell receptor (beta chain) was recovered during a study of T-cell reconstitution after alpha-beta-depleted transplantation in children. The authors prepared the TCRbeta library with unique molecular identifiers. Each CDR3 protein gets one entry after TCRdb re-called the PCR reads with MiXCR. This table has some 500,000 distinct CDR3 sequences, approximately 32% appearing once. This CDR3 spans 12 amino acids. From germline, CDR1 is SQVTM and CDR2 ANQGSEA. Trimming cost V 4 bases and J 7 bases, with 13 bases left between them. This sequence originates from a human donor who donated a stem cell graft to a child with aplastic anemia. The input for sequencing was PBMCs from the stem cell graft donor, taken from the stem cell graft. The genes are TRBV29-1 and TRBJ1-1; D is uncertain. The CDR3 loop reads CSVVGQDGEAFF. Written as DNA, the CDR3 is TGCAGCGTTGTGGGTCAGGACGGTGAAGCTTTCTTT.